Listed here are 24 T cell receptor beta chains from one sample, sequenced in a study of long-term antiretroviral therapy in people with HIV. Sequencing relied on immunoSEQ assay v3.0, run at survey level. Method: immunoSEQ multiplex PCR; TCRdb's copy keeps in-frame clones and lacks some. The data show fewer than 20,000 clones, 60% to 85% seen once. Source: unsorted PBMCs, taken at the start of antiretroviral therapy. Receptors originate from a man aged 25 to 40 with HIV.

J is TRBJ1-1 and V is TRBV28; D is perhaps TRBD1 (5 bases). The V gene's germline CDR1 is MDHEN and CDR2 SYDVKM. V was cut by 6 bases and J by 0 bases, with 11 bases left in between. CDR3 length: 14 amino acids. In nucleotides, the CDR3 is TGTGCCAGCAGCCCCAGGGCTTTGAACACTGAAGCTTTCTTT. Its protein product is CASSPRALNTEAFF.

This clone was seen a handful of times. The chain is built from TRBV2 and TRBJ2-4; the D call may be TRBD1 or TRBD2 (5 bases each). The CDR3 is 14 amino acids. The V and J ends lost 6 bases and 1 base respectively, with 10 bases between them. Germline lookup yields CDR1 SNHLY and CDR2 FYNNEI. CDR3 sequence: CASSRGEAKNIQYF. The CDR3 DNA reads TGTGCCAGCAGCAGAGGGGAGGCCAAAAACATTCAGTACTTC.

This clone has a single count. The chain links TRBV25-1 to TRBJ2-7; perhaps TRBD2 as D (5 bases). V lost 5 bases and J lost 2, with 19 bases in between. The CDR3 is 16 residues long. Germline assignment: CDR1 MGHDK and CDR2 SYGVNS. In nucleotides, the CDR3 is TGTGCCAGCAGTCAAGATAGGGAGAGGGCCGCCTACGAGCAGTACTTC. Protein sequence: CASSQDRERAAYEQYF.

The chain joins TRBV7-9 to TRBJ1-5; TRBD1 aligns across 7 bases. The CDR3 is 14 amino acids. The germline gives CDR1 SEHNR, CDR2 FQNEAQ (reference sequence). V was clipped by 5 bases and J by 7 bases; unmatched bases: 8. The CDR3 DNA follows: TGTGCCAGCAGCGCATCGACAGGGAACCAGCCCCAGCATTTT. It encodes CASSASTGNQPQHF.

This chain joins TRBV5-4 and TRBJ2-3; perhaps TRBD2 as D (6 bases). There are 16 residues in the CDR3. The V gene's germline CDR1 is SGHNT and CDR2 YYREEE (reference sequence). V was clipped by 4 bases and J by 0 bases, with 15 bases between them. The CDR3 coding sequence is TGTGCCAGCAGCGGGGCCGCGGGGACCAGCACAGATACGCAGTATTTT. Its translation is CASSGAAGTSTDTQYF.

This clone has just one count. As DNA, the CDR3 is TGTGCCAGCAGTGAAATTGCGGGGGCGGGGAGCACAGATACGCAGTATTTT. The encoded protein is CASSEIAGAGSTDTQYF. The rearrangement links TRBV6-1 to TRBJ2-3; a weak D match, TRBD2 (7 bases). Germline V lookup: CDR1 MNHNS, CDR2 SASEGT. This CDR3 has 17 amino acids. Trimming shortened V by 2 bases and J by 0 bases, and 15 bases separated the two germline ends.

There are a few counts of this clone. The rearrangement joins TRBV2 to TRBJ1-6; D is undetermined. This CDR3 has 12 residues. Germline loops: CDR1 SNHLY, CDR2 FYNNEI. V lost 6 bases to trimming and J lost 9 bases, with 9 bases between them. In DNA form, the CDR3 reads TGTGCCAGCAGGCAGATGGGTTCACCCCTCCACTTT. Residues: CASRQMGSPLHF.

V usage is TRBV25-1 and J usage is TRBJ2-5, with D tentatively TRBD1 or TRBD2 (6 bases each). Looked up from germline, CDR1 is MGHDK and CDR2 is SYGVNS. The CDR3 extends over 15 amino acids. The V gene lost 7 bases and the J gene lost 4 bases, with 19 bases spanning the gap. The CDR3: CASTGWIGGPETQYF. The CDR3 DNA follows: TGTGCCAGCACGGGTTGGATCGGGGGCCCAGAGACCCAGTACTTC.

The chain joins TRBV5-6 to TRBJ2-7; D not certain. The ends were cut back, 1 base at V and 4 bases at J, with 6 bases in the middle. In germline, CDR1 is SGHDT, CDR2 YYEEEE. The CDR3 covers 12 residues. CDR3 in DNA: TGTGCCAGCAGCTTGACGCAATACGAGCAGTACTTC. As protein: CASSLTQYEQYF.

The CDR3 DNA follows: TGTGCCAGCAGCCCGGGACGCGCTGGAACCGGGGAGCTGTTTTTT. Its translation is CASSPGRAGTGELFF. The J gene is TRBJ2-2, the V gene TRBV7-3, with D possibly called TRBD1 or TRBD2 (5 bases each). Trimming took off 5 bases at V and 5 bases at J, with 15 bases between the two ends. Germline V CDR1 and CDR2: SGHTA, FQGTGA. This CDR3 region has 15 residues.

Written as DNA, the CDR3 is TGTGCCAGCAGCTTAGTAGGCCAGGGCTCCACAGATACGCAGTATTTT. Its translation: CASSLVGQGSTDTQYF. This chain links TRBV7-2 with TRBJ2-3; tentatively, D is TRBD1 (5 bases). Trimming removed 1 base from V and 2 bases from J, with 13 bases in between. This CDR3 spans 16 amino acids. CDR1 is SGHTA, CDR2 FQGNSA, per germline.

The chain links TRBV5-6 to TRBJ2-2; no firm D call. This CDR3 has 15 residues. Germline V gene lookup returns CDR1 SGHDT and CDR2 YYEEEE. Trimming left V 4 bases short and J 4 bases short, with 14 bases between. CDR3 nucleotides: TGTGCCAGCAGCAGCACCCCCAGTGGCACCGGGGAGCTGTTTTTT. It encodes CASSSTPSGTGELFF.

V and J are TRBV5-4 and TRBJ2-7; TRBD2 is a possible D gene (6 bases). Trimming cost V 4 bases and J 2 bases, with 10 bases left between them. In germline, CDR1 is SGHNT, CDR2 YYREEE (reference sequence). This CDR3 has 13 residues. Here the CDR3 reads CASSITGAYEQYF. The DNA of the CDR3 is TGTGCCAGCAGCATAACGGGGGCCTACGAGCAGTACTTC. The full variable domain, in which reference TRBV5-4 and TRBJ2-7 provide the parts outside the CDR3, is ETGVTQSPTHLIKTRGQQVTLRCSSQSGHNTVSWYQQALGQGPQFIFQYYREEENGRGNFPPRFSGLQFPNYSSELNVNALELDDSALYLCASSITGAYEQYFGPGTRLTVT.

V gene TRBV7-2 combines with J gene TRBJ1-2; 7 nucleotides match TRBD1. V shed 1 base, J shed 6 bases, and the junction held 8 bases outside the gene matches. The CDR3 contains 15 residues. Germline values: CDR1 SGHTA, CDR2 FQGNSA. CDR3 residues: CASSLVQGKKDGYTF. The DNA for the CDR3 is TGTGCCAGCAGCTTAGTACAGGGGAAAAAGGATGGCTACACCTTC.

This clone was picked up a small number of times. V is TRBV7-2 and J is TRBJ2-7, with 8 bases fitting TRBD2. The V gene end was trimmed by 5 bases and the J gene end by 7 bases; junction bases not matched to a gene: 10. The germline V gene encodes CDR1 SGHTA and CDR2 FQGNSA. The CDR3 is 14 residues long. This CDR3 reads CASSPTPGREEQYF. DNA for the CDR3: TGTGCCAGCAGCCCCACTCCCGGGAGGGAAGAGCAGTACTTC.

This clone was picked up one time. The gene calls are TRBV19 and TRBJ1-5; perhaps TRBD1 as D (5 bases). Trimming left V 7 bases short and J 1 base short, with 14 bases between. Germline CDR1 LNHDA, CDR2 SQIVND (reference sequence). This CDR3 has 15 residues. In nucleotides, the CDR3 is TGTGCCAGTACCCCTGGGCGGGGGAGCAATCAGCCCCAGCATTTT. Its protein is CASTPGRGSNQPQHF.

The chain uses TRBV10-3 and TRBJ2-3; a weak D match, TRBD1 (6 bases). Trimming removed 7 bases at V and 1 base at J, with 12 bases between. From germline, CDR1 is ENHRY and CDR2 SYGVKD. The CDR3 covers 14 residues. CDR3 amino acids: CAITETGGTDTQYF. CDR3 DNA: TGTGCCATCACCGAGACAGGCGGCACAGATACGCAGTATTTT.

The chain employs TRBV4-3 and TRBJ2-3; TRBD2 agrees at 11 bases. Germline assignment: CDR1 LGHNA and CDR2 YSLEER. The CDR3 length is 15 residues. J was trimmed by 5 bases and V by 5 bases; bases with no gene match: 6. In DNA, the CDR3 is TGCGCCAGCAGCTATAGCGGGGGGGGCAGAGATACGCAGTATTTT. Translated, it gives CASSYSGGGRDTQYF.

This clone showed up just a few times. The CDR3 here is CASSGGGLAGMYNEQFF. CDR3 bases: TGTGCCAGCAGCGGGGGGGGACTAGCGGGTATGTACAATGAGCAGTTCTTC. J is TRBJ2-1 and V is TRBV7-9; 12 nucleotides agree with TRBD2. Germline loops: CDR1 SEHNR, CDR2 FQNEAQ (reference sequence). The length of the CDR3 is 17 residues. The V gene end was trimmed by 5 bases and the J gene end by 4 bases; junction bases not matched to a gene: 9.

The genes are TRBV4-3 and TRBJ1-4, with D perhaps matching TRBD1 (5 bases). This CDR3 has 16 residues. Trimming took off 0 bases at V and 8 bases at J, with 16 bases between the two ends. Germline V gives CDR1 LGHNA, CDR2 YSLEER. The CDR3 loop is CASSQDREGVGEKLFF. Here the CDR3 DNA reads TGCGCCAGCAGCCAAGATCGGGAAGGGGTCGGCGAAAAACTGTTTTTT.

The chain joins TRBV7-9 to TRBJ2-1, with TRBD2 matching over 8 bases. V lost 2 bases, J lost 9 bases, and 6 bases stayed unmatched. The CDR3 runs 14 residues. CDR1 is SEHNR and CDR2 is FQNEAQ in the germline V gene (reference sequence). The CDR3 here is CASSLSVGGGEQFF. In DNA, the CDR3 is TGTGCCAGCAGCTTAAGCGTCGGGGGGGGTGAGCAGTTCTTC.

A remark on this clone: A read error may produce the germline difference seen at one junction end. The V and J genes are TRBV10-3 and TRBJ2-5; D not resolved. CDR1 is ENHRY and CDR2 is SYGVKD in the germline V gene. This CDR3 spans 10 amino acids. The DNA of the CDR3 is TGTGCCACCGGGTTCGAGGATCGTAACTTC. Translated: CATGFEDRNF.

The CDR3 is CASSPGGGTGELFF. DNA for the CDR3: TGCGCCAGCTCCCCCGGGGGGGGCACCGGGGAGCTGTTTTTT. This sequence joins TRBV5-1 and TRBJ2-2; 8 nucleotides align to TRBD2. Germline CDR1 and CDR2: SGHRS and YFSETQ. Trimming cost V 7 bases and J 4 bases; bases outside gene matches: 6. The CDR3 has 14 residues.

This chain links TRBV6-1 with TRBJ1-2; D is unclear. CDR3 size: 14 residues. Deletions cut 3 bases from V and 3 bases from J, with 11 bases between. Germline-derived CDR1 and CDR2 are MNHNS and SASEGT. The chain's CDR3 is CASSEGSVYYGYTF. For the CDR3, the DNA is TGTGCCAGCAGTGAGGGGTCGGTTTACTATGGCTACACCTTC.